A single sample is the source of the 27 T cell receptor beta chains below, sequenced in a study of blood T cell repertoires in COVID-19. The method was immunoSEQ multiplex PCR; TCRdb's version includes in-frame clones alone and lacks a portion of them. The table shows around 95,000 clones, with around nine tenths occurring only once. Sequencing input: peripheral blood. The receptors come from a human donor in a cohort sampled during active COVID-19.

The chain is built from TRBV27 and TRBJ2-5; no definite D call. The CDR3 has 14 residues. The V end was cut by 5 bases, the J end by 3 bases, with 13 bases between. Germline lookup yields CDR1 MNHEY and CDR2 SMNVEV (reference sequence). The CDR3 here is CASSRVLGKETQYF. CDR3 bases: TGTGCCAGCAGTAGAGTCCTAGGTAAAGAGACCCAGTACTTC.

This chain joins TRBV5-1 and TRBJ1-1, with 8 positions matching TRBD1. Unmatched junction bases numbered 8, after V lost 4 bases and J lost 3 bases. CDR1 and CDR2 (germline): SGHRS, YFSETQ. The length of the CDR3 is 15 residues. The CDR3 region is CASSMGYRGDTEAFF. Here the CDR3 DNA reads TGCGCCAGCAGCATGGGATACAGGGGGGACACTGAAGCTTTCTTT.

The chain employs TRBV5-1 and TRBJ2-2, with 8 positions matching TRBD1. The germline gives CDR1 SGHRS, CDR2 YFSETQ. This CDR3 comprises 15 residues. Trimming removed 5 bases from V and 6 bases from J; junction bases left unmatched: 9. CDR3 residues: CASSPRTGSAGELFF. DNA for the CDR3: TGCGCCAGCAGTCCCCGGACAGGGAGTGCCGGGGAGCTGTTTTTT. Drawing the rest from reference TRBV5-1 and TRBJ2-2, the complete variable domain is KAGVTQTPRYLIKTRGQQVTLSCSPISGHRSVSWYQQTPGQGLQFLFEYFSETQRNKGNFPGRFSGRQFSNSRSEMNVSTLELGDSALYLCASSPRTGSAGELFFGEGSRLTVL.

This chain joins TRBV27 and TRBJ1-1; no reliable D call. This CDR3 contains 14 residues. The V and J ends lost 6 bases and 0 bases respectively, with 11 bases between them. Germline V gives CDR1 MNHEY, CDR2 SMNVEV (reference sequence). The CDR3 bases are TGTGCCAGCAGAGTTAGATTATTGAACACTGAAGCTTTCTTT. Amino acid sequence: CASRVRLLNTEAFF.

This CDR3 reads CSVGQGAAGGPEAFF. The DNA of the CDR3 is TGCAGCGTTGGACAGGGGGCGGCCGGAGGCCCTGAAGCTTTCTTT. V and J are TRBV29-1 and TRBJ1-1, with 10 bases aligning to TRBD1. Germline assignment: CDR1 SQVTM and CDR2 ANQGSEA. V shed 4 bases, J shed 6 bases, and the junction held 11 bases outside the gene matches. The CDR3 sequence is 15 residues long.

V gene TRBV28 combines with J gene TRBJ2-3; 9 nucleotides line up with TRBD2. The CDR3 contains 19 residues. J lost 0 bases, V lost 3 bases, and 13 bases had no gene match. Germline V gives CDR1 MDHEN, CDR2 SYDVKM. The CDR3 region has the DNA TGTGCCAGCAGTTTTCCCGGTGCGGGAGGGGTGTCTAGCACAGATACGCAGTATTTT. Residues: CASSFPGAGGVSSTDTQYF.

The V and J genes are TRBV2 and TRBJ1-6; no firm D call. V lost 3 bases and J lost 7, with 13 bases in between. The CDR3 has 15 amino acids. Germline V CDR1 and CDR2: SNHLY, FYNNEI. The CDR3 protein is CASSDGGSRNSPLHF. The CDR3 nucleotides are TGTGCCAGCAGTGACGGAGGTTCTCGCAATTCACCCCTCCACTTT.

The chain is built from TRBV27 and TRBJ2-7, with TRBD2 matching 7 bases. CDR3 length: 14 residues. Germline CDR1 MNHEY, CDR2 SMNVEV (reference sequence). Trimming cost V 1 base and J 4 bases; bases outside gene matches: 4. DNA for the CDR3: TGTGCCAGCAGTTTATGGGGGGAGGGATACGAGCAGTACTTC. It codes for CASSLWGEGYEQYF.

This rearrangement joins TRBV28 to TRBJ1-5, with D possibly being TRBD1 (5 bases). The V end was cut by 10 bases, the J end by 0 bases, with 16 bases between. The CDR3 consists of 15 residues. Germline lookup yields CDR1 MDHEN and CDR2 SYDVKM. The CDR3 DNA sequence: TGTGCCACAGATAGACTGGGGGGTAGCAATCAGCCCCAGCATTTT. This codes for CATDRLGGSNQPQHF. Together with reference TRBV28 and TRBJ1-5, the CDR3 gives the full variable domain: DVKVTQSSRYLVKRTGEKVFLECVQDMDHENMFWYRQDPGLGLRLIYFSYDVKMKEKGDIPEGYSVSREKKERFSLILESASTNQTSMYLCATDRLGGSNQPQHFGDGTRLSIL.

V is TRBV18 and J is TRBJ2-1, with 9 bases fitting TRBD1. There are 16 residues in the CDR3. Germline lookup yields CDR1 KGHSH and CDR2 LQKENI. V shed 5 bases and J 3 bases; nucleotides not matched to a gene: 8. The CDR3 is CASSIWRTGDYNEQFF. CDR3 coding DNA: TGTGCCAGCTCAATTTGGCGGACAGGGGACTACAATGAGCAGTTCTTC.

The CDR3 protein is CASSQATNSYEQYF. In DNA form, the CDR3 reads TGTGCCAGCAGCCAAGCGACAAATAGCTACGAGCAGTACTTC. V usage is TRBV4-2 and J usage is TRBJ2-7; D ambiguous. The CDR3 covers 14 residues. Germline values: CDR1 LGHNA, CDR2 YNFKEQ. With 1 base removed from V and 3 bases from J, the gap between germline ends came to 10 bases.

J is TRBJ1-2 and V is TRBV5-4, with 8 bases identical to TRBD1. The CDR3 runs to 15 residues. Looked up from germline, CDR1 is SGHNT and CDR2 is YYREEE (reference sequence). V lost 4 bases to trimming and J lost 0 bases; unmatched junction nucleotides: 5. The CDR3 here is CASSPGQATNYGYTF. CDR3 in DNA: TGTGCCAGCAGCCCGGGACAGGCCACTAACTATGGCTACACCTTC.

In the case of this clone: At one of its ends the junction is not consistent with the germline gene, which may arise from a read error. The rearrangement links TRBV28 to TRBJ2-1; 9 bases are shared with TRBD1. Germline CDR1 reads MDHEN; CDR2 reads SYDVKM. The length of the CDR3 is 13 residues. CDR3 DNA sequence: TGTGCCAGCAGTTTATATCGTTGGGACAGGGCGCTCTTC. This sequence encodes CASSLYRWDRALF.

V gene TRBV5-1 combines with J gene TRBJ1-2, with 7 bases that match TRBD1. V trimming: 4 bases; J trimming: 0 bases; junction bases outside the gene matches: 6. Germline V CDR1 and CDR2: SGHRS, YFSETQ. The CDR3 is 15 amino acids. The DNA of the CDR3 is TGCGCCAGCAGCCCGGGGGACAGCCCTAACTATGGCTACACCTTC. Its translation is CASSPGDSPNYGYTF.

This clone was found once. This rearrangement joins TRBV9 to TRBJ2-1; 7 bases agree with TRBD2. This CDR3 contains 18 residues. Germline V gene data show CDR1 as SGDLS and CDR2 as YYNGEE. V trimming: 1 base; J trimming: 1 base; junction bases outside the gene matches: 11. CDR3 sequence: CASSVPPGGSISYNEQFF. CDR3 in DNA: TGTGCCAGCAGCGTACCCCCGGGAGGATCGATTTCCTACAATGAGCAGTTCTTC.

The chain couples TRBV27 to TRBJ1-2; possible D gene TRBD1, 5 bases. This CDR3 has 14 residues. The V and J ends lost 2 bases and 10 bases respectively, with 17 bases between them. CDR1 and CDR2 from the germline V gene are MNHEY and SMNVEV (reference sequence). CDR3 region: CASSLIQPGGAYTF. The CDR3 bases are TGTGCCAGCAGTTTAATACAGCCGGGCGGGGCCTACACCTTC.

In this sample, this clone turned up once. The V and J genes are TRBV9 and TRBJ1-4, with D unresolved. Trimming stripped 0 bases from V and 4 bases from J, with 7 bases between. CDR3 length equals 14 residues. Germline values: CDR1 SGDLS, CDR2 YYNGEE. CDR3 protein: CASSVGPGNEKLFF. In DNA form, the CDR3 reads TGTGCCAGCAGCGTAGGCCCGGGTAATGAAAAACTGTTTTTT. The full variable domain, with the rest looked up from reference TRBV9 and TRBJ1-4, is DSGVTQTPKHLITATGQRVTLRCSPRSGDLSVYWYQQSLDQGLQFLIQYYNGEERAKGNILERFSAQQFPDLHSELNLSSLELGDSALYFCASSVGPGNEKLFFGSGTQLSVL.

The rearrangement joins TRBV4-1 to TRBJ1-4; TRBD1 might be the D (5 bases). This CDR3 comprises 16 residues. The germline CDR1 and CDR2 sequences are MGHRA and YSYEKL. Trimming removed 4 bases from V and 0 bases from J, with 12 bases in between. The CDR3 coding sequence is TGCGCCAGCAGCCCCCGTACAGGAGCAACTAATGAAAAACTGTTTTTT. Translating it yields CASSPRTGATNEKLFF.

The chain recombines TRBV7-4 with TRBJ2-7; 9 bases line up with TRBD2. The CDR3 contains 15 residues. The germline V gene has CDR1 SGHVT and CDR2 SQSDAQ. The ends lost 3 bases at V and 5 bases at J; junction bases unmatched: 8. Written as DNA, the CDR3 is TGTGCCAGCAGCTTCCGGCGGACTAGCGACAACGAGCAGTACTTC. The encoded protein is CASSFRRTSDNEQYF.

The rearrangement joins TRBV4-3 to TRBJ2-2, with TRBD2 identical over 9 bases. V was clipped by 0 bases and J by 7 bases; unmatched bases: 6. Germline V gives CDR1 LGHNA, CDR2 YSLEER. This CDR3 is 16 amino acids long. CDR3 bases: TGCGCCAGCAGCCAAGATCACAGCGGGAGGTACGGGGAGCTGTTTTTT. Amino acid sequence: CASSQDHSGRYGELFF.

The V call is TRBV9, the J call TRBJ2-7; TRBD2 is a possible D gene (5 bases). Per the germline V gene, CDR1 is SGDLS and CDR2 is YYNGEE. This CDR3 is built from 14 residues. The V and J ends lost 2 bases and 7 bases respectively, with 16 bases between them. CDR3 region: CASSVMAGRGEQYF. The CDR3 DNA reads TGTGCCAGCAGCGTTATGGCGGGCCGGGGTGAGCAGTACTTC.

The chain recombines TRBV6-1 with TRBJ2-1; 10 bases line up with TRBD2. Germline V gives CDR1 MNHNS, CDR2 SASEGT. The V gene end was trimmed by 3 bases and the J gene end by 4 bases; junction bases not matched to a gene: 9. This CDR3 spans 17 amino acids. CDR3 sequence (DNA): TGTGCCAGCAGTGAGTTGACTAGCGGGCCGGTGTACAATGAGCAGTTCTTC. Its protein product is CASSELTSGPVYNEQFF.

The chain recombines TRBV28 with TRBJ2-1, with D uncertain. The CDR3 sequence is 12 residues long. Deletions cut 5 bases from V and 5 bases from J, with 7 bases between. Germline V gene data show CDR1 as MDHEN and CDR2 as SYDVKM. CDR3 coding DNA: TGTGCCAGCAGTCAGTCAGACAATGAGCAGTTCTTC. This encodes CASSQSDNEQFF. Based on the CDR3 plus reference TRBV28 and TRBJ2-1, the full variable domain is DVKVTQSSRYLVKRTGEKVFLECVQDMDHENMFWYRQDPGLGLRLIYFSYDVKMKEKGDIPEGYSVSREKKERFSLILESASTNQTSMYLCASSQSDNEQFFGPGTRLTVL.

The rearrangement links TRBV2 to TRBJ2-5; the match to TRBD1 covers 7 bases. The CDR3 sequence is 13 residues long. Per germline, CDR1 SNHLY and CDR2 FYNNEI. V trimming: 5 bases; J trimming: 5 bases; junction bases outside the gene matches: 5. DNA of the CDR3: TGTGCCAGCAGTCCACAGGGGTTTGAGACCCAGTACTTC. Protein sequence: CASSPQGFETQYF.

V usage is TRBV5-1 and J usage is TRBJ1-6; the D gene is possibly TRBD1 (5 bases). Trimming removed 4 bases from V and 6 bases from J, with 11 bases in between. The CDR3 totals 14 residues. Germline assignment: CDR1 SGHRS and CDR2 YFSETQ. The CDR3, as DNA: TGCGCCAGCAGCACCGGACATACTAATTCACCCCTCCACTTT. As protein: CASSTGHTNSPLHF.

CDR3 bases: TGTGCCAGCTCACCGGACACCGAATCCTTCAATCAGCCCCAGCATTTT. Amino acids: CASSPDTESFNQPQHF. The chain carries TRBV18 and TRBJ1-5; D is perhaps TRBD1 (5 bases). Trimming took off 3 bases at V and 3 bases at J, with 15 bases between the two ends. This CDR3 is built from 16 residues. From germline, CDR1 is KGHSH and CDR2 LQKENI.

J is TRBJ2-3 and V is TRBV11-3, with 7 bases fitting TRBD2. Germline V gene lookup returns CDR1 SGHNT and CDR2 YENEEA. The CDR3 is 16 amino acids. V shed 3 bases, J shed 2 bases, and the junction held 8 bases outside the gene matches. The CDR3 bases are TGTGCCAGCAGCTTCGGGGGGACCCCCGACACAGATACGCAGTATTTT. This encodes CASSFGGTPDTDTQYF.